A selection of T cell receptor beta chains follows, all from one sample in a study of T cell responses to AZD1222 COVID-19 vaccine. Only in-frame clones appear in the TCRdb table, and some are missing; sequencing was by immunoSEQ multiplex PCR. The sample lists some 130,000 clones; more than 75% were seen once. This specimen was peripheral blood, taken 28 days after the second AZD1222 dose. The receptor source for this set is an adult who received the AZD1222 COVID-19 vaccine. Both conserved end residues are part of each CDR3. The D gene is left open where the match is weak. The size field is filled for only some rows; it gives once, few, many or a size class.

D gene	V gene	clone size	J gene	CDR3 protein	CDR3 DNA
-	TRBV7-2	-	TRBJ2-3	CASRKASTDTQYF	TGTGCCAGCCGGAAAGCCAGCACAGATACGCAGTATTTT
TRBD1	TRBV7-9	-	TRBJ2-7	CASSLRDRGINYEQYF	TGTGCCAGCAGTCTCCGGGACAGGGGTATAAACTACGAGCAGTACTTC
-	TRBV14	once	TRBJ1-1	CASSHQGRRTEAFF	TGTGCCAGCAGCCATCAGGGCCGGAGGACTGAAGCTTTCTTT
-	TRBV11-1	-	TRBJ2-7	CASSSTAEGSYEQYF	TGTGCCAGCAGCTCGACAGCGGAAGGGTCCTACGAGCAGTACTTC
TRBD2	TRBV5-1	-	TRBJ2-2	CASSLDLAGGPGGTGELFF	TGCGCCAGCAGCTTGGATCTAGCGGGAGGGCCGGGAGGCACCGGGGAGCTGTTTTTT
-	TRBV7-3	-	TRBJ2-7	CASSFDSGEQYF	TGTGCCAGCAGCTTCGACAGTGGGGAGCAGTACTTC
TRBD2	TRBV6-5	-	TRBJ2-5	CASSGTSGSETQYF	TGTGCCAGCAGCGGGACTAGCGGTTCAGAGACCCAGTACTTC
-	TRBV7-9	few	TRBJ1-4	CASSLGSAEKLFF	TGTGCCAGCAGCTTAGGTTCAGCAGAAAAACTGTTTTTT
-	TRBV6-6	once	TRBJ1-5	CASSYSGQPQHF	TGTGCCAGCAGTTACTCGGGGCAGCCCCAGCATTTT
-	TRBV19	-	TRBJ1-2	CASSVTGTYGYTF	TGTGCCAGTAGTGTGACAGGAACCTATGGCTACACCTTC
TRBD1	TRBV5-1	-	TRBJ2-3	CASSLEGAADTQYF	TGCGCCAGCAGCTTGGAGGGGGCTGCAGATACGCAGTATTTT
-	TRBV15	once	TRBJ1-2	CATSRDGSGLGYTF	TGTGCCACCAGCAGAGACGGGTCAGGACTAGGCTACACCTTC
TRBD1	TRBV12-3/TRBV12-4	-	TRBJ1-2	CASSPRTGEGYTF	TGTGCCAGCAGTCCAAGGACAGGGGAAGGCTACACCTTC
-	TRBV28	-	TRBJ2-5	CASSGRGTTQYF	TGTGCCAGCAGTGGCAGGGGTACGACCCAGTACTTC
-	TRBV27	-	TRBJ1-1	CASSLSTGRAGTEAFF	TGTGCCAGCAGTTTATCGACCGGTAGGGCTGGGACTGAAGCTTTCTTT
TRBD1	TRBV24-1	-	TRBJ1-2	CATSDRTGGDYGYTF	TGTGCCACCAGTGACCGGACAGGGGGAGACTATGGCTACACCTTC
-	TRBV5-5	-	TRBJ1-4	CASSFPGSEKLFF	TGTGCCAGCAGCTTTCCGGGATCTGAAAAACTGTTTTTT
TRBD1	TRBV18	-	TRBJ2-2	CASSPRPRTGGTTSPVNTGELFF	TGTGCCAGCTCACCACGTCCCCGGACAGGGGGCACAACCTCTCCTGTGAACACCGGGGAGCTGTTTTTT
TRBD2	TRBV7-3	-	TRBJ2-2	CASSLNPPGTSGNTGELFF	TGTGCCAGCAGCTTAAATCCCCCCGGGACTAGCGGAAACACCGGGGAGCTGTTTTTT
-	TRBV19	few	TRBJ2-3	CACRDRGTDTQYF	TGTGCCTGTCGGGACCGAGGCACAGATACGCAGTATTTT
-	TRBV9	-	TRBJ2-7	CAGYEQYF	TGTGCCGGCTACGAGCAGTACTTC
-	TRBV29-1	-	TRBJ2-5	CSVEEGEETQYF	TGCAGCGTTGAAGAAGGGGAAGAGACCCAGTACTTC
TRBD1	TRBV18	-	TRBJ2-3	CASWDRGRTDTQYF	TGTGCCAGCTGGGACAGGGGTCGGACAGATACGCAGTATTTT
-	TRBV4-1	-	TRBJ1-3	CASSQGGIGLRSGNTIYF	TGCGCCAGCAGCCAAGGGGGCATCGGGCTCCGCTCTGGAAACACCATATATTTT
TRBD1	TRBV6-5	-	TRBJ2-7	CASSRDRLGEQYF	TGTGCCAGCAGTCGGGACAGGTTGGGGGAGCAGTACTTC
-	TRBV4-1	-	TRBJ2-2	CASSQDRTNTGELFF	TGCGCCAGCAGCCAAGACAGGACTAACACCGGGGAGCTGTTTTTT
-	TRBV10-3	-	TRBJ2-7	CATNNRANYEQYF	TGTGCCACCAACAACAGGGCAAACTACGAGCAGTACTTC
TRBD1	TRBV5-1	-	TRBJ2-7	CASSLTRTGSSYEQYF	TGCGCCAGCAGCTTGACCCGGACAGGGTCCTCCTACGAGCAGTACTTC
-	TRBV28	once	TRBJ1-2	CASSLQFNGYTF	TGTGCCAGCAGCCTCCAATTTAATGGCTACACCTTC
-	TRBV27	-	TRBJ1-2	CASSLSGRGYTF	TGTGCCAGCAGTTTATCAGGACGAGGCTACACCTTC
-	TRBV4-2	once	TRBJ2-3	CASSQDFEGADTQYF	TGTGCCAGCAGCCAAGATTTTGAGGGGGCAGATACGCAGTATTTT
TRBD2	TRBV2	-	TRBJ2-3	CATVQREVGTQYF	TGTGCCACCGTACAGCGGGAGGTGGGTACGCAGTATTTT
-	TRBV7-3	-	TRBJ2-1	CASSLSGTSSYNEQFF	TGTGCCAGCAGCTTAAGCGGGACTTCATCCTACAATGAGCAGTTCTTC
-	TRBV6-5	-	TRBJ2-7	CASSYLGGLGTEQYF	TGTGCCAGCAGTTACTTGGGAGGTCTGGGCACGGAGCAGTACTTC
-	TRBV6-5	-	TRBJ1-5	CASARDGSPNQPQHF	TGTGCCAGCGCACGGGACGGAAGTCCAAATCAGCCCCAGCATTTT
-	TRBV5-6	-	TRBJ2-3	CASSGTGDTQYF	TGTGCCAGCAGCGGTACAGGGGATACGCAGTATTTT
-	TRBV9	-	TRBJ2-1	CASSVVREDEQFF	TGTGCCAGCAGCGTAGTTCGAGAAGATGAGCAGTTCTTC
TRBD1	TRBV14	-	TRBJ1-3	CASSRGRDRGGNTIYF	TGTGCCAGCAGCCGCGGCCGGGACAGGGGTGGAAACACCATATATTTT
-	TRBV28	once	TRBJ2-7	CASMQTDTEQYF	TGTGCCAGCATGCAGACGGACACTGAGCAGTACTTC
-	TRBV2	-	TRBJ1-5	CASTGSFSNQPQHF	TGTGCCAGCACGGGCAGTTTTAGCAATCAGCCCCAGCATTTT
TRBD2	TRBV18	once	TRBJ2-2	CASSPISGGDGELFF	TGTGCCAGCTCACCAATCAGCGGGGGAGACGGGGAGCTGTTTTTT
-	TRBV27	-	TRBJ1-1	CASSLLGRLNEAFF	TGTGCCAGCAGTTTATTAGGGAGACTTAATGAAGCTTTCTTT
TRBD2	TRBV5-3	-	TRBJ2-1	CARSLGSGRSFNEQFF	TGTGCCAGAAGCTTGGGTAGCGGGAGGAGCTTCAATGAGCAGTTCTTC
TRBD1	TRBV19	-	TRBJ2-7	CASSPSTGAYEQYF	TGTGCCAGTAGTCCCTCGACAGGGGCCTACGAGCAGTACTTC
-	TRBV29-1	-	TRBJ1-1	CSARDTEAFF	TGCAGCGCCAGGGACACTGAAGCTTTCTTT
TRBD1	TRBV19	-	TRBJ1-1	CASSGDRLMNTEAFF	TGTGCCAGTAGTGGGGACAGGCTTATGAACACTGAAGCTTTCTTT
-	TRBV6-5	-	TRBJ1-1	CASSQWGTEAFF	TGTGCCAGCAGCCAGTGGGGGACTGAAGCTTTCTTT
TRBD1	TRBV20-1	once	TRBJ1-2	CSASAGQGNYGYTF	TGCAGTGCTAGTGCGGGACAGGGCAACTATGGCTACACCTTC
-	TRBV7-9	-	TRBJ1-1	CASSLAGGAGTEAFF	TGTGCCAGCAGCTTAGCGGGCGGAGCAGGCACTGAAGCTTTCTTT
TRBD1	TRBV3-1/TRBV3-2	-	TRBJ1-4	CASSPGQGAFGNEKLFF	TGTGCCAGCAGCCCGGGACAGGGGGCGTTCGGTAATGAAAAACTGTTTTTT
-	TRBV4-2	-	TRBJ1-2	CASSQMDRNYGYTF	TGTGCCAGCAGCCAAATGGACAGAAACTATGGCTACACCTTC
TRBD1	TRBV2	-	TRBJ2-1	CASKFGTGVYNEQFF	TGTGCCAGTAAATTCGGGACAGGGGTCTACAATGAGCAGTTCTTC
TRBD2	TRBV24-1	-	TRBJ2-1	CATSPGQGRLAGVYNEQFF	TGTGCCACCAGCCCGGGACAGGGAAGACTAGCGGGAGTCTACAATGAGCAGTTCTTC
-	TRBV6-5	-	TRBJ2-7	CASSLVSDRFAYEQYF	TGTGCCAGCAGTTTAGTTAGCGACAGGTTTGCCTACGAGCAGTACTTC
-	TRBV2	-	TRBJ2-4	CASSGSWARGGKNIQYF	TGTGCCAGCAGTGGCAGCTGGGCCCGAGGGGGCAAAAACATTCAGTACTTC